The entry below describes one TCR beta chain. The target of this receptor is not known. No qualities accompany the bases; no much larger clone lies one base away. In light of the paper, this sample's time point label describes: before neoadjuvant nivolumab. Patients were newly diagnosed with stage II-IVA oral cavity squamous cell carcinoma and had received no prior systemic or radiation treatment. The cohort consisted of patients with HPV-negative, locally advanced oral cavity squamous cell carcinoma. No culture maintenance or expansion was done, as the peripheral blood mononuclear cells went straight to analysis. Samples came from a longitudinal correlative study of a single-arm phase II trial of neoadjuvant nivolumab in oral cavity squamous cell carcinoma. Subject-matched pre- and post-treatment PBMCs and tumors from three responders and three non-responders were subjected to genomic DNA-based TCRbeta sequencing. Peripheral blood mononuclear cells were collected before nivolumab treatment and again after treatment, at the time of surgery. The Maxwell RSC DNA from Cells kit was used to extract genomic DNA from PBMCs.

The entry originates in a study of neoadjuvant anti-PD-1 for oral cavity cancer (dated by TCRdb to the early 2020s). In the study overall: Patients mostly received three to four biweekly doses of nivolumab at 3 mg/kg before curative-intent surgical resection. A roughly 33% response rate was observed in the parent correlative cohort, in which around 12 patients were included. A fourth nivolumab dose was given around day 43 to patients without progression, and definitive surgical resection was performed in those patients on days 50-56. Patients with complete response, partial response or stable disease by RECIST 1.1 were defined as responders, whereas patients with progression were defined as non-responders. On the study overall, not on this receptor specifically: Higher pretreatment blood TCRbeta clonality and lower post-treatment tumor TCRbeta clonality were correlated with higher pretreatment blood Treg/Th17 ratios. After neoadjuvant nivolumab, T cell clonality (Gini index) in PBMCs was significantly higher in non-responders than in responders. Only a few patients per response group were included in the TCR analyses, and larger cohorts for validation were called for by the authors.

CDR3 length: 16 amino acids, cysteine to phenylalanine. Only the CDR3 region is kept as DNA, spanning 48 bases read in frame from base 1. Here V drops 4 bases and J drops 1 base, and the junction holds 4 bases not matched to any gene. The germline V gene (reference sequence) provides CDR1 MNHNY and CDR2 SVGAGI. For deep sequencing, each PBMC sample was run in six replicates, with libraries mostly built from about 510 ng of input genomic DNA. TCRbeta libraries were prepared with the immunoSEQ hsTCRbeta kit according to the manufacturer's instructions. An Illumina NovaSeq 6000 S4 flow cell was used to sequence the final libraries, which had first been combined to 3 nM. In the authors' own workflow: The immunoSEQ Analyzer was used for raw data preprocessing and quality control. The analysis was limited to productive rearrangements, and each clonotype was defined by a unique CDR3 amino acid sequence. Using the R package tcR, the researchers computed the Gini-Simpson index as their estimate of repertoire clonality. Student's t test was used to compare Gini indices, while Pearson correlation assessed associations with tumor size change. TCRdb limited this immuneACCESS table to in-frame rearrangements with V and J called. A share of clones is missing; checked studies link under half to unresolved V genes, and the rest is unexplained. Clone size and V and J calls were adopted from that table, with D and trimming inferred from the DNA. The sample table contains about 72,000 clones; only one count was recorded for around 83% of them. The ten largest clones add up to nearly 3.5% of the sample.

The chain joins TRBV6-6 to TRBJ2-1; TRBD2 agrees with 10 junctional bases. The sequence was obtained from a person between 35 and 79 years old with oral cavity squamous cell carcinoma. Sequences were derived from PBMCs, sampled before nivolumab (anti-PD-1) treatment. The CDR3 protein: CASSFPSGGSYNEQFF. In nucleotides, the sequence is TGTGCCAGCAGTTTTCCTAGCGGGGGATCCTACAATGAGCAGTTCTTC.